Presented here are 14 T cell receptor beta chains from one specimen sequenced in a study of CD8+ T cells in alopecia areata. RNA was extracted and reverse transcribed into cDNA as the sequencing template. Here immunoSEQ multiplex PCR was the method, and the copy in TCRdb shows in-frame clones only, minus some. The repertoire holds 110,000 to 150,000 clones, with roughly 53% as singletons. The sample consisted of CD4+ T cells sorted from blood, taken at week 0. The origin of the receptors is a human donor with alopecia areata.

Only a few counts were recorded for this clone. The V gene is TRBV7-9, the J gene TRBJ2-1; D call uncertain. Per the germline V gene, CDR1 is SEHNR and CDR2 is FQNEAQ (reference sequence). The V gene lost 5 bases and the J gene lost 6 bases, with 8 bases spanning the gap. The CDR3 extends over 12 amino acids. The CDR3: CASSPWTNEQFF. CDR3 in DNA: TGTGCCAGCAGCCCCTGGACCAATGAGCAGTTCTTC.

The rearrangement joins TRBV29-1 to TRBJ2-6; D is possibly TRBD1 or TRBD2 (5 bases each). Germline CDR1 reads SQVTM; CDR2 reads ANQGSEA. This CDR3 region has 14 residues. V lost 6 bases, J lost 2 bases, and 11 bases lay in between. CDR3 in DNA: TGCAGCGTGGAGACGGGGCCTGGGGCCAACGTCCTGACTTTC. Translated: CSVETGPGANVLTF.

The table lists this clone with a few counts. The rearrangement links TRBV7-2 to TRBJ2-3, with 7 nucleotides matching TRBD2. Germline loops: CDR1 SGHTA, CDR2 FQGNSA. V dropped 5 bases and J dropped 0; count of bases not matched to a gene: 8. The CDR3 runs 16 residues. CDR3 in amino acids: CASSPSRAGSTDTQYF. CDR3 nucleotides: TGTGCCAGCAGCCCCTCTCGAGCGGGGAGCACAGATACGCAGTATTTT.

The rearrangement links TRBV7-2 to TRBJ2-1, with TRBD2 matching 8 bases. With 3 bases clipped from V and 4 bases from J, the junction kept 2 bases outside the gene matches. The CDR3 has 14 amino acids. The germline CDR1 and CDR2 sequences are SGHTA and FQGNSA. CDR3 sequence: CASSFGGGYNEQFF. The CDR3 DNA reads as TGTGCCAGCAGCTTCGGCGGGGGGTACAATGAGCAGTTCTTC.

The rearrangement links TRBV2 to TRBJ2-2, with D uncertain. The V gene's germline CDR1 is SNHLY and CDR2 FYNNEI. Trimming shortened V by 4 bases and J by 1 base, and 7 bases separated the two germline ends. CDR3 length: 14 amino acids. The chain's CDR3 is CASSVWGNTGELFF. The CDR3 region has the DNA TGTGCCAGCAGTGTCTGGGGGAACACCGGGGAGCTGTTTTTT. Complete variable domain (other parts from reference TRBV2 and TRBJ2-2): EPEVTQTPSHQVTQMGQEVILRCVPISNHLYFYWYRQILGQKVEFLVSFYNNEISEKSEIFDDQFSVERPDGSNFTLKIRSTKLEDSAMYFCASSVWGNTGELFFGEGSRLTVL.

As DNA, the CDR3 is TGTGCCAGTAGCTTGAGTGGTGAGCAGTTCTTC. Its protein product is CASSLSGEQFF. The rearrangement joins TRBV19 to TRBJ2-1; D gene uncertain. There are 11 residues in the CDR3. The germline CDR1 and CDR2 sequences are LNHDA and SQIVND (reference sequence). V shed 6 bases and J shed 9 bases, with 9 bases lying between them. The full variable domain, completed using reference TRBV19 and TRBJ2-1, is DGGITQSPKYLFRKEGQNVTLSCEQNLNHDAMYWYRQDPGQGLRLIYYSQIVNDFQKGDIAEGYSVSREKKESFPLTVTSAQKNPTAFYLCASSLSGEQFFGPGTRLTVL.

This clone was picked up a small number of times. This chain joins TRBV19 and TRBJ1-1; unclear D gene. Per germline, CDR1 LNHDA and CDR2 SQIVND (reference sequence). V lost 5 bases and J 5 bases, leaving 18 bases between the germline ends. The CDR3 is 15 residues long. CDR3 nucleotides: TGTGCCAGTAGTCAATGGGTTATCCATCGAACTGAAGCTTTCTTT. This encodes CASSQWVIHRTEAFF.

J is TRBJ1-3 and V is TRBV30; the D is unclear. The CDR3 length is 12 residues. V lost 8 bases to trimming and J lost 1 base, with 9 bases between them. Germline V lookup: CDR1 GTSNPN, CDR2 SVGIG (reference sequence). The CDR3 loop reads CARSRSGNTIYF. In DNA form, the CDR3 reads TGTGCCCGAAGTCGGTCTGGAAACACCATATATTTT.

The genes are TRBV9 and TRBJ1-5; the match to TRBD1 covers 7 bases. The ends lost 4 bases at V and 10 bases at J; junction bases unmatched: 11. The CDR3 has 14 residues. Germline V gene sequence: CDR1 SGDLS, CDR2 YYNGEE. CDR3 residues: CASSPDRSYGPQHF. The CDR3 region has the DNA TGTGCCAGCAGCCCGGACAGGAGCTATGGACCCCAGCATTTT.

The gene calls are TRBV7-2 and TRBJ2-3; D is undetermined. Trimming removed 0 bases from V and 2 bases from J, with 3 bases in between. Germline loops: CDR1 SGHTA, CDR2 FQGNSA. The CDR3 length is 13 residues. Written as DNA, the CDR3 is TGTGCCAGCAGCTTAGCGTTCACAGATACGCAGTATTTT. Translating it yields CASSLAFTDTQYF.

The CDR3, as DNA: TGCAGCGCCACCAAACCTGAAGCTTTCTTT. It translates to CSATKPEAFF. The V gene is TRBV29-1, the J gene TRBJ1-1; D remains ambiguous. Per germline, CDR1 SQVTM and CDR2 ANQGSEA. The CDR3 is 10 amino acids. Trimming shortened V by 7 bases and J by 6 bases, and 9 bases separated the two germline ends.

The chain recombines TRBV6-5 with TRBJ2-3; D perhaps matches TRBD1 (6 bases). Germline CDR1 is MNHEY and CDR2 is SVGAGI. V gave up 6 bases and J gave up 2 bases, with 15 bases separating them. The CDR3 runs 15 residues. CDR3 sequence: CASSLGSGVTDTQYF. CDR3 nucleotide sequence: TGTGCCAGCAGCCTGGGGTCAGGGGTCACAGATACGCAGTATTTT.

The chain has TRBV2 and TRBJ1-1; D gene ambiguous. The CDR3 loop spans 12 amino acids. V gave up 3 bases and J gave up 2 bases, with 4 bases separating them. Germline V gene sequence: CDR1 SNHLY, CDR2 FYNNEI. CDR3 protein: CASSERNTEAFF. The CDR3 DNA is TGTGCCAGCAGTGAGCGAAACACTGAAGCTTTCTTT.

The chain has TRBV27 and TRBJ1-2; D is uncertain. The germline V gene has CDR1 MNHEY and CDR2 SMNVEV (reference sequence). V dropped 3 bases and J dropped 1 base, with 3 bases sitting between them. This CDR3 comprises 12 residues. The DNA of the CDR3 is TGTGCCAGCAGTTTCTTTAACTATGGCTACACCTTC. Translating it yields CASSFFNYGYTF.